The 28 T cell receptor beta chains below were found in one sample sequenced in a study of early T cells in non-severe SARS-CoV-2 infection. From the 5' RACE reads, TCRdb called clonotypes with MiXCR, one entry per CDR3 protein. The sample has under 70,000 distinct CDR3 sequences, more than 12% seen once; the top ten hold less than 12%. The material was whole blood, obtained at baseline. Receptors originate from an adult who was a healthcare worker with PCR-confirmed SARS-CoV-2 infection or an uninfected control (not recorded which).

The V gene is TRBV6-2 or TRBV6-3, the J gene TRBJ1-1, with 12 nucleotides matching TRBD1. This CDR3 comprises 16 residues. Germline V gives CDR1 MNHEY, CDR2 SVGEGT. V was clipped by 8 bases and J by 3 bases; unmatched bases: 10. CDR3 protein: CASGDQGQGAYTEAFF. The CDR3 bases are TGTGCCAGCGGAGACCAGGGACAGGGGGCTTACACTGAAGCTTTCTTT.

This clonotype appeared a few times. The rearrangement uses TRBV6-1 and TRBJ1-1; no definite D call. The V gene lost 3 bases and the J gene lost 10 bases, with 9 bases spanning the gap. The CDR3 runs 11 residues. Germline loops: CDR1 MNHNS, CDR2 SASEGT. The CDR3 coding sequence is TGTGCCAGCAGTGAGGTGATTGGAGCTTTCTTT. Translated: CASSEVIGAFF.

V is TRBV3-1 and J is TRBJ2-7; D may correspond to TRBD1 or TRBD2 (5 bases each). Germline assignment: CDR1 LGHDT and CDR2 YNNKEL (reference sequence). Trimming removed 3 bases at V and 4 bases at J, with 10 bases between. The CDR3 contains 13 residues. CDR3 region: CASSQGRQYEQYF. Here the CDR3 DNA reads TGTGCCAGCAGCCAGGGACGGCAATACGAGCAGTACTTC.

This clonotype was seen ten or more times. The chain is built from TRBV12-3 or TRBV12-4 and TRBJ2-3, with TRBD1 as a possible D gene (5 bases). The CDR3 is 16 residues long. The V end was cut by 3 bases, the J end by 0 bases, with 13 bases between. CDR3 in amino acids: CASSFLQGSSTDTQYF. In DNA form, the CDR3 reads TGTGCCAGCAGTTTCCTCCAGGGTTCGAGCACAGATACGCAGTATTTT.

Many counts were recorded for this clonotype. The V and J genes are TRBV28 and TRBJ2-2; D unclear. The V and J ends lost 2 bases and 7 bases respectively, with 17 bases between them. The CDR3 sequence is 16 residues long. Germline V gives CDR1 MDHEN, CDR2 SYDVKM. For the CDR3, the DNA is TGTGCCAGCAGTTTACATCCTCCACCCGGAAGCGGGGAGCTGTTTTTT. This encodes CASSLHPPPGSGELFF. Variable domain in full (rest from reference TRBV28 and TRBJ2-2): DVKVTQSSRYLVKRTGEKVFLECVQDMDHENMFWYRQDPGLGLRLIYFSYDVKMKEKGDIPEGYSVSREKKERFSLILESASTNQTSMYLCASSLHPPPGSGELFFGEGSRLTVL.

The chain combines TRBV7-9 with TRBJ2-7; 7 bases align to TRBD1. V lost 4 bases to trimming and J lost 3 bases; unmatched junction nucleotides: 9. This CDR3 is 15 amino acids long. Germline CDR1 and CDR2: SEHNR and FQNEAQ (reference sequence). The DNA of the CDR3 is TGTGCCAGCAGCTGGACAGGTTCTCGGAACTACGAGCAGTACTTC. Protein: CASSWTGSRNYEQYF.

This chain links TRBV5-1 with TRBJ1-6; D uncertain. The CDR3 has 16 amino acids. The germline V and J ends were trimmed by 0 bases and 3 bases, with 10 bases remaining between them. Germline CDR1 reads SGHRS; CDR2 reads YFSETQ. The DNA of the CDR3 is TGCGCCAGCAGCTTGGGAGGCACGATCTATAATTCACCCCTCCACTTT. Residues: CASSLGGTIYNSPLHF.

The chain combines TRBV27 with TRBJ2-4; D is unresolved. Germline CDR1 reads MNHEY; CDR2 reads SMNVEV (reference sequence). Between the trimmed V and J ends, which lost 10 bases and 0 bases, there was a span of 13 bases. The CDR3 covers 14 residues. Here the CDR3 DNA reads TGTGCCACCTCAGACGGGCCAGCCAAAAACATTCAGTACTTC. Protein sequence: CATSDGPAKNIQYF.

This clonotype was detected only a few times. The chain has TRBV11-2 and TRBJ2-7, with 9 bases matching TRBD2. Per germline, CDR1 SGHAT and CDR2 FQNNGV. This CDR3 is built from 17 residues. The V and J ends lost 0 bases and 2 bases, in that order; junction bases with no gene match: 8. As DNA, the CDR3 is TGTGCCAGCAGCTTAGACACCGGACTAGCGAGCACCTACGAGCAGTACTTC. It is translated as CASSLDTGLASTYEQYF.

In this sample, this clonotype turned up a few times. This chain uses TRBV6-6 with TRBJ1-1; D call uncertain. The germline gives CDR1 MNHNY, CDR2 SVGAGI (reference sequence). The V gene lost 5 bases and the J gene lost 0 bases, with 10 bases spanning the gap. CDR3 length: 14 amino acids. This chain's CDR3 is CASSREALNTEAFF. Here the CDR3 DNA reads TGTGCCAGCAGTCGAGAAGCACTGAACACTGAAGCTTTCTTT.

This clonotype was seen ten or more times. The chain links TRBV29-1 to TRBJ2-5; tentatively, D is TRBD1 or TRBD2 (6 bases each). Trimming took off 5 bases at V and 5 bases at J, with 21 bases between the two ends. CDR3 length: 15 amino acids. In germline, CDR1 is SQVTM, CDR2 ANQGSEA. Here the CDR3 reads CSVSPRGQGPETQYF. CDR3 in DNA: TGCAGCGTTTCCCCCCGGGGGCAGGGCCCGGAGACCCAGTACTTC.

The chain carries TRBV6-6 and TRBJ1-5; TRBD1 is a possible D gene (6 bases). Per the germline V gene, CDR1 is MNHNY and CDR2 is SVGAGI (reference sequence). This CDR3 is 15 amino acids long. Trimming stripped 2 bases from V and 0 bases from J, with 8 bases between. CDR3 sequence: CASSYTGNSNQPQHF. The DNA of the CDR3 is TGTGCCAGCAGTTACACAGGGAATAGCAATCAGCCCCAGCATTTT.

The chain couples TRBV12-3 or TRBV12-4 to TRBJ2-7; D is ambiguous. The CDR3 is 13 residues long. V lost 7 bases and J 4 bases, leaving 14 bases between the germline ends. The CDR3 is CASTDGVHYEQYF. CDR3 nucleotides: TGTGCCAGCACCGACGGAGTCCATTACGAGCAGTACTTC.

This clonotype was seen many times. The chain joins TRBV5-1 to TRBJ2-7; 9 positions agree with TRBD2. From germline, CDR1 is SGHRS and CDR2 YFSETQ. The ends lost 2 bases at V and 2 bases at J; junction bases unmatched: 11. The CDR3 extends over 17 amino acids. This CDR3 reads CASSFFGGRALAYEQYF. In DNA form, the CDR3 reads TGCGCCAGCAGCTTCTTCGGCGGGAGGGCCCTCGCCTACGAGCAGTACTTC.

The genes are TRBV28 and TRBJ2-2; tentatively, D is TRBD1 (6 bases). Deletions cut 6 bases from V and 4 bases from J, with 12 bases between. The CDR3 sequence is 14 residues long. Germline-derived CDR1 and CDR2 are MDHEN and SYDVKM. CDR3 amino acids: CASRQGGRTGELFF. CDR3 DNA: TGTGCCAGCAGACAGGGTGGACGCACCGGGGAGCTGTTTTTT. The full variable domain, its missing parts supplied by reference TRBV28 and TRBJ2-2, is DVKVTQSSRYLVKRTGEKVFLECVQDMDHENMFWYRQDPGLGLRLIYFSYDVKMKEKGDIPEGYSVSREKKERFSLILESASTNQTSMYLCASRQGGRTGELFFGEGSRLTVL.

This clonotype was found a few times. V and J are TRBV29-1 and TRBJ2-7, with D possibly TRBD1 on 6 matching bases. The CDR3 is made up of 12 amino acids. CDR1 is SQVTM, CDR2 ANQGSEA, per germline. The V and J ends lost 1 base and 7 bases respectively, with 11 bases between them. The CDR3 DNA is TGCAGCGTTGAAGGAACAGGGATAGAGCAGTACTTC. Translation: CSVEGTGIEQYF.

This clonotype came up many times. V is TRBV24-1 and J is TRBJ2-7; D remains ambiguous. Germline loops: CDR1 KGHDR, CDR2 SFDVKD. The CDR3 contains 10 residues. Trimming stripped 5 bases from V and 4 bases from J, with 2 bases between. The CDR3 DNA sequence: TGTGCCACCAGTGGTTACGAGCAGTACTTC. This gives the protein CATSGYEQYF.

Ten or more counts support this clonotype. The V and J genes are TRBV28 and TRBJ1-2, with D perhaps matching TRBD1 (6 bases). Trimming shortened V by 2 bases and J by 11 bases, and 15 bases separated the two germline ends. The CDR3 sequence is 13 residues long. Germline V CDR1 and CDR2: MDHEN, SYDVKM. The CDR3 loop is CASSLGVRGRYTF. In DNA, the CDR3 is TGTGCCAGCAGTTTAGGCGTCCGGGGGCGTTACACCTTC.

The chain is built from TRBV7-9 and TRBJ2-5; 7 nucleotides match TRBD1. The germline gives CDR1 SEHNR, CDR2 FQNEAQ (reference sequence). The CDR3 runs to 15 residues. V was pared by 3 bases and J by 4 bases, with 8 bases of the junction left unmatched. CDR3 protein: CASSFSQGEGETQYF. The CDR3 bases are TGTGCCAGCAGCTTCTCTCAGGGGGAAGGAGAGACCCAGTACTTC. Using reference TRBV7-9 and TRBJ2-5 for the parts outside the CDR3, the full variable domain is DTGVSQNPRHKITKRGQNVTFRCDPISEHNRLYWYRQTLGQGPEFLTYFQNEAQLEKSRLLSDRFSAERPKGSFSTLEIQRTEQGDSAMYLCASSFSQGEGETQYFGPGTRLLVL.

This clonotype was seen more than once but under ten times. The chain uses TRBV20-1 and TRBJ2-1; unclear D gene. V was pared by 5 bases and J by 9 bases, with 8 bases between. The CDR3 sequence is 10 residues long. Per the germline V gene, CDR1 is DFQATT and CDR2 is SNEGSKA (reference sequence). CDR3 sequence (DNA): TGCAGTGCTGGGGTCGCTGAGCAGTTCTTC. Protein: CSAGVAEQFF.

The V and J genes are TRBV20-1 and TRBJ2-1; D is uncertain. The V gene lost 1 base and the J gene lost 8 bases, with 9 bases spanning the gap. In germline, CDR1 is DFQATT, CDR2 SNEGSKA (reference sequence). This CDR3 is 12 amino acids long. The CDR3 sequence: CSARANIYEQFF. CDR3 DNA sequence: TGCAGTGCTAGAGCTAACATTTATGAGCAGTTCTTC.

This clonotype was seen more than once but under ten times. The chain recombines TRBV5-1 with TRBJ2-7; a possible D gene is TRBD1 (6 bases). The CDR3 is 14 amino acids. Trimming took off 4 bases at V and 5 bases at J, with 16 bases between the two ends. Germline lookup yields CDR1 SGHRS and CDR2 YFSETQ. This CDR3 reads CASSLPGVGDEQYF. DNA of the CDR3: TGCGCCAGCAGCCTACCAGGGGTCGGGGACGAGCAGTACTTC. The variable domain in full, with the rest retrieved from reference TRBV5-1 and TRBJ2-7, is KAGVTQTPRYLIKTRGQQVTLSCSPISGHRSVSWYQQTPGQGLQFLFEYFSETQRNKGNFPGRFSGRQFSNSRSEMNVSTLELGDSALYLCASSLPGVGDEQYFGPGTRLTVT.

V and J are TRBV11-2 and TRBJ2-3; unclear D gene. Germline-derived CDR1 and CDR2 are SGHAT and FQNNGV. V was shortened by 4 bases and J by 6 bases, with 11 bases between the two germline ends. The CDR3 consists of 13 residues. The CDR3 here is CASSSPPPDTQYF. The CDR3 nucleotides read TGTGCCAGCAGCTCCCCCCCTCCCGATACGCAGTATTTT.

A few counts support this clonotype. The rearrangement joins TRBV7-9 to TRBJ2-7, with TRBD2 identical over 13 bases. With 3 bases clipped from V and 0 bases from J, the junction kept 11 bases outside the gene matches. The germline gives CDR1 SEHNR, CDR2 FQNEAQ (reference sequence). This CDR3 has 19 residues. The CDR3 sequence is CASSLGLAGIWEVSYEQYF. In DNA, the CDR3 is TGTGCCAGCAGCTTGGGACTAGCGGGAATTTGGGAGGTCTCCTACGAGCAGTACTTC.

In this sample, this clonotype turned up a few times. The chain carries TRBV3-1 and TRBJ2-7; tentatively, D is TRBD2 (5 bases). Germline lookup yields CDR1 LGHDT and CDR2 YNNKEL (reference sequence). This CDR3 is 13 amino acids long. Trimming removed 3 bases at V and 2 bases at J, with 8 bases between. In DNA, the CDR3 is TGTGCCAGCAGCCAGAGGAGGACCTACGAGCAGTACTTC. It encodes CASSQRRTYEQYF.

This chain connects TRBV10-3 to TRBJ2-6; D remains unclear. Germline V CDR1 and CDR2: ENHRY, SYGVKD. The CDR3 sequence is 12 residues long. The CDR3, as DNA: TGTGCGGGGAACTCTGGGGCCAACGTCCTGACTTTC. Its protein product is CAGNSGANVLTF.

This clonotype was seen more than once but under ten times. The rearrangement joins TRBV20-1 to TRBJ2-3; 9 nucleotides line up with TRBD2. Germline-derived CDR1 and CDR2 are DFQATT and SNEGSKA (reference sequence). Losses at the gene ends were 3 bases for V and 7 bases for J; bases not matched to a gene: 8. The CDR3 is 14 amino acids. CDR3: CSASLPSGTNTQYF. CDR3 nucleotides: TGCAGTGCTAGTCTGCCTAGCGGGACAAATACGCAGTATTTT.

In this sample, this clonotype turned up a few times. The CDR3 is CASSQLGPQETQYF. The CDR3 DNA reads TGTGCCAGCTCACAATTGGGACCCCAAGAGACCCAGTACTTC. The gene calls are TRBV18 and TRBJ2-5, with D perhaps given as TRBD1 or TRBD2 (5 bases each). This CDR3 has 14 residues. Trimming left V 4 bases short and J 1 base short, with 10 bases between. Looked up from germline, CDR1 is KGHSH and CDR2 is LQKENI.